A selection of T cell receptor beta chains follows, all from one sample in a study of CD8+ T cells in alopecia areata. This table comes from immunoSEQ multiplex PCR, and its TCRdb copy is limited to in-frame clones, with some not included. The sample yields about 150,000 clones, nearly 55% seen once. This material consisted of CD8+ T cells sorted from blood, taken at week 4, from a patient treated with tofacitinib. These receptors originate from a human donor with alopecia areata. CDR3s include the opening cysteine and the closing phenylalanine or tryptophan. The D gene is left open where the match is weak. Clone size is shown for a subset of rows, as once, few, many or a class of expanded clone.

J gene: TRBJ2-5; D gene: TRBD2; clone size: -; V gene: TRBV9; CDR3 protein: CASSVSGGPKETQYF; CDR3 DNA: TGTGCCAGCAGCGTTAGCGGGGGACCTAAAGAGACCCAGTACTTC
J gene: TRBJ2-3; D gene: TRBD2; clone size: -; V gene: TRBV7-9; CDR3 protein: CASSFGGTITDTQYF; CDR3 DNA: TGTGCCAGCAGCTTCGGGGGGACTATCACAGATACGCAGTATTTT
J gene: TRBJ1-1; D gene: -; clone size: -; V gene: TRBV27; CDR3 protein: CASSHTPIGTEAFF; CDR3 DNA: TGTGCCAGCAGTCATACACCTATAGGGACTGAAGCTTTCTTT
J gene: TRBJ2-7; D gene: -; clone size: -; V gene: TRBV9; CDR3 protein: CASSVASGESYEQYF; CDR3 DNA: TGTGCCAGCAGCGTAGCCAGCGGCGAAAGCTACGAGCAGTACTTC
J gene: TRBJ2-5; D gene: -; clone size: -; V gene: TRBV6-5; CDR3 protein: CASSYIGIRETQYF; CDR3 DNA: TGTGCCAGCAGTTATATCGGCATCCGAGAGACCCAGTACTTC
J gene: TRBJ2-7; D gene: TRBD1; clone size: -; V gene: TRBV9; CDR3 protein: CASSVLGDRVHEQYF; CDR3 DNA: TGTGCCAGCAGCGTCTTAGGGGACAGGGTACACGAGCAGTACTTC
J gene: TRBJ2-6; D gene: -; clone size: -; V gene: TRBV30; CDR3 protein: CAWSAWVISTHRGANVLTF; CDR3 DNA: TGTGCCTGGAGTGCCTGGGTGATATCGACCCACCGGGGGGCCAACGTCCTGACTTTC
J gene: TRBJ2-7; D gene: TRBD1; clone size: few; V gene: TRBV5-1; CDR3 protein: CASSLGDSSDEQYF; CDR3 DNA: TGCGCCAGCAGCTTGGGGGACAGCTCGGACGAGCAGTACTTC
J gene: TRBJ1-5; D gene: -; clone size: many; V gene: TRBV19; CDR3 protein: CASSRGVGNQPQHF; CDR3 DNA: TGTGCCAGTAGTAGGGGGGTCGGCAATCAGCCCCAGCATTTT
J gene: TRBJ2-1; D gene: -; clone size: -; V gene: TRBV4-2; CDR3 protein: CASSQHFQGREFF; CDR3 DNA: TGTGCCAGCAGCCAACACTTCCAGGGGAGAGAGTTCTTC
J gene: TRBJ1-2; D gene: -; clone size: -; V gene: TRBV19; CDR3 protein: CASSPRTYGYTF; CDR3 DNA: TGTGCCAGTAGTCCGAGGACGTATGGCTACACCTTC
J gene: TRBJ1-1; D gene: TRBD1; clone size: -; V gene: TRBV13; CDR3 protein: CASLQGAPMNTEAFF; CDR3 DNA: TGTGCCAGTTTACAGGGGGCTCCTATGAACACTGAAGCTTTCTTT
J gene: TRBJ2-7; D gene: -; clone size: -; V gene: TRBV5-6; CDR3 protein: CASSSEVKAYEQYF; CDR3 DNA: TGTGCCAGCAGCTCAGAGGTGAAGGCCTACGAGCAGTACTTC
J gene: TRBJ2-3; D gene: -; clone size: few; V gene: TRBV29-1; CDR3 protein: CSVARGEGRPSTDTQYF; CDR3 DNA: TGCAGCGTTGCCAGGGGGGAGGGACGGCCCAGCACAGATACGCAGTATTTT
J gene: TRBJ2-5; D gene: TRBD2; clone size: -; V gene: TRBV15; CDR3 protein: CATSRGTSGEETQYF; CDR3 DNA: TGTGCCACCAGCAGGGGGACTAGCGGGGAAGAGACCCAGTACTTC
J gene: TRBJ1-1; D gene: -; clone size: -; V gene: TRBV19; CDR3 protein: CASSSSGHLNTEAFF; CDR3 DNA: TGTGCCAGTAGTTCATCGGGACATCTGAACACTGAAGCTTTCTTT
J gene: TRBJ2-3; D gene: -; clone size: few; V gene: TRBV9; CDR3 protein: CASSIRRTDTQYF; CDR3 DNA: TGTGCCAGCAGCATCCGTCGGACAGATACGCAGTATTTT
J gene: TRBJ1-1; D gene: TRBD1; clone size: -; V gene: TRBV5-6; CDR3 protein: CASSLEGAVSTEAFF; CDR3 DNA: TGTGCCAGCAGCTTGGAGGGGGCTGTTAGCACTGAAGCTTTCTTT
J gene: TRBJ2-1; D gene: -; clone size: -; V gene: TRBV4-1; CDR3 protein: CASSPRTRAYNEQFF; CDR3 DNA: TGCGCCAGCAGCCCCAGAACCAGGGCCTACAATGAGCAGTTCTTC
J gene: TRBJ1-6; D gene: -; clone size: -; V gene: TRBV6-5; CDR3 protein: CASSLRDPNSPLHF; CDR3 DNA: TGTGCCAGCAGTCTCCGGGACCCCAATTCACCCCTCCACTTT
J gene: TRBJ2-1; D gene: TRBD2; clone size: -; V gene: TRBV7-8; CDR3 protein: CASRRLAGGRNEQFF; CDR3 DNA: TGTGCCAGCAGACGACTAGCGGGGGGCCGTAATGAGCAGTTCTTC
J gene: TRBJ1-2; D gene: TRBD1; clone size: few; V gene: TRBV13; CDR3 protein: CASRVGTGSLFYGYTF; CDR3 DNA: TGTGCCAGCAGAGTAGGGACAGGGAGCCTATTCTATGGCTACACCTTC
J gene: TRBJ2-1; D gene: -; clone size: -; V gene: TRBV2; CDR3 protein: CATEGGADEQFF; CDR3 DNA: TGTGCCACGGAGGGGGGGGCCGATGAGCAGTTCTTC
J gene: TRBJ1-2; D gene: -; clone size: -; V gene: TRBV6-4; CDR3 protein: CASSVRPTGTAGGYTF; CDR3 DNA: TGTGCCAGCAGTGTTCGTCCTACCGGGACCGCCGGCGGCTACACCTTC
J gene: TRBJ2-3; D gene: TRBD2; clone size: -; V gene: TRBV27; CDR3 protein: CASRETSGGALDTQYF; CDR3 DNA: TGTGCCAGCAGGGAGACTAGCGGGGGGGCATTGGATACGCAGTATTTT
J gene: TRBJ1-5; D gene: -; clone size: few; V gene: TRBV5-6; CDR3 protein: CASSLSGASNQPQHF; CDR3 DNA: TGTGCCAGCAGCTTGTCGGGGGCTAGCAATCAGCCCCAGCATTTT
J gene: TRBJ2-7; D gene: -; clone size: -; V gene: TRBV12-5; CDR3 protein: CASGTGTSYEQYF; CDR3 DNA: TGTGCTAGTGGGACGGGGACCTCCTACGAGCAGTACTTC
J gene: TRBJ2-7; D gene: -; clone size: -; V gene: TRBV29-1; CDR3 protein: CSVSQGTPVEQYF; CDR3 DNA: TGCAGCGTCTCGCAGGGGACACCTGTCGAGCAGTACTTC
J gene: TRBJ2-7; D gene: -; clone size: -; V gene: TRBV4-1; CDR3 protein: CASSQDTGSYEQYF; CDR3 DNA: TGCGCCAGCAGCCAAGATACAGGGAGCTACGAGCAGTACTTC
J gene: TRBJ1-1; D gene: -; clone size: -; V gene: TRBV4-1; CDR3 protein: CASSQDPGRGTEAFF; CDR3 DNA: TGCGCCAGCAGCCAAGATCCAGGGAGGGGCACTGAAGCTTTCTTT
J gene: TRBJ2-7; D gene: -; clone size: -; V gene: TRBV6-5; CDR3 protein: CASRPDSSYEQYF; CDR3 DNA: TGTGCCAGCAGGCCTGACAGCTCCTACGAGCAGTACTTC
J gene: TRBJ2-3; D gene: -; clone size: -; V gene: TRBV30; CDR3 protein: CAWSVQWGGVTDTQYF; CDR3 DNA: TGTGCCTGGAGTGTCCAATGGGGCGGGGTCACAGATACGCAGTATTTT
J gene: TRBJ2-7; D gene: -; clone size: -; V gene: TRBV27; CDR3 protein: CASSLPGNEQYF; CDR3 DNA: TGTGCCAGCAGCCTCCCGGGTAACGAGCAGTACTTC
J gene: TRBJ1-1; D gene: -; clone size: -; V gene: TRBV13; CDR3 protein: CASSPSALNTEAFF; CDR3 DNA: TGTGCCAGCAGCCCATCCGCATTGAACACTGAAGCTTTCTTT